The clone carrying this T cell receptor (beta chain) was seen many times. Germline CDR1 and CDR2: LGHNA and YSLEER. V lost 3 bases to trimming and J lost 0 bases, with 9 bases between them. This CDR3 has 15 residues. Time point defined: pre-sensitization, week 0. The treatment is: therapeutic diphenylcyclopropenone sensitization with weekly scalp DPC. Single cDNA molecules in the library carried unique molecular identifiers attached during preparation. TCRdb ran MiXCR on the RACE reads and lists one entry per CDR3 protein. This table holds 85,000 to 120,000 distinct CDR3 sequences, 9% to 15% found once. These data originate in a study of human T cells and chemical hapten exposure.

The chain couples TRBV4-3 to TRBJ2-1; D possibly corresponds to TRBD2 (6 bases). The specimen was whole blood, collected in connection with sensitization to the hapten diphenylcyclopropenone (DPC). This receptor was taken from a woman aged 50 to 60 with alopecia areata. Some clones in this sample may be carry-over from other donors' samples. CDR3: CASSQTRSSYNEQFF. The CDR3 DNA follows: TGCGCCAGCAGCCAGACTAGGAGCTCCTACAATGAGCAGTTCTTC.